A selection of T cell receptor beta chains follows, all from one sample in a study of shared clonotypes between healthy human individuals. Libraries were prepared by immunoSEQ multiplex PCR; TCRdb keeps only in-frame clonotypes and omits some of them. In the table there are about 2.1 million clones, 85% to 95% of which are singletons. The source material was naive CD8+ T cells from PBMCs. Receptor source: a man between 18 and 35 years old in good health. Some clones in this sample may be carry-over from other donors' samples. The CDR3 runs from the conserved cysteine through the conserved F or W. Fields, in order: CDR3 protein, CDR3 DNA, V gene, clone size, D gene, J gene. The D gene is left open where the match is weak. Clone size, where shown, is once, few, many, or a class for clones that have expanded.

CDR3: CASSPRTAYEQYF
DNA: TGTGCCAGCAGCCCGCGGACAGCCTACGAGCAGTACTTC
V: TRBV7-6
size: -
D: -
J: TRBJ2-7

CDR3: CASSYPLGLDLTDTQYF
DNA: TGTGCCAGCAGTTATCCCCTCGGACTAGACCTCACAGATACGCAGTATTTT
V: TRBV7-9
size: -
D: TRBD2
J: TRBJ2-3

CDR3: CASTAGWTSGYNEQFF
DNA: TGTGCCAGTACCGCCGGCTGGACTAGCGGTTACAATGAGCAGTTCTTC
V: TRBV19
size: -
D: TRBD2
J: TRBJ2-1

CDR3: CSVPGQGTYEQYF
DNA: TGCAGCGTTCCGGGACAGGGCACCTACGAGCAGTACTTC
V: TRBV29-1
size: -
D: TRBD1
J: TRBJ2-7

CDR3: CASSLTGGGDEQYF
DNA: TGTGCCAGCAGTTTAACGGGAGGGGGAGACGAGCAGTACTTC
V: TRBV28
size: once
D: TRBD2
J: TRBJ2-7

CDR3: CASSFPGNTEAFF
DNA: TGTGCCAGCAGTTTCCCGGGAAACACTGAAGCTTTCTTT
V: TRBV28
size: -
D: -
J: TRBJ1-1

CDR3: CASSAFSLLSYEQYF
DNA: TGTGCCAGCAGCGCGTTTTCCCTCCTGTCCTACGAGCAGTACTTC
V: TRBV2
size: -
D: -
J: TRBJ2-7

CDR3: CASSPELEDEQFF
DNA: TGTGCCAGCAGCCCAGAACTGGAGGACGAGCAGTTCTTC
V: TRBV5-4
size: -
D: -
J: TRBJ2-1

CDR3: CASSFGPQGDTQYF
DNA: TGTGCCAGCAGTTTTGGGCCTCAGGGAGATACGCAGTATTTT
V: TRBV27
size: -
D: -
J: TRBJ2-3

CDR3: CASSESGLAAYNEQFF
DNA: TGTGCCAGCAGCGAAAGCGGACTAGCGGCTTACAATGAGCAGTTCTTC
V: TRBV9
size: few
D: TRBD2
J: TRBJ2-1

CDR3: CASIPGGLRRETQYF
DNA: TGTGCCAGCATCCCGGGCGGACTCCGAAGAGAGACCCAGTACTTC
V: TRBV6-1
size: once
D: -
J: TRBJ2-5

CDR3: CASSLPGVLEQYF
DNA: TGTGCCAGCAGCCTCCCCGGGGTTCTCGAGCAGTACTTC
V: TRBV11-2
size: -
D: -
J: TRBJ2-7

CDR3: CASSHGTGGAITEAFF
DNA: TGTGCCAGCAGCCACGGGACAGGGGGCGCGATTACTGAAGCTTTCTTT
V: TRBV14
size: -
D: TRBD1
J: TRBJ1-1

CDR3: CASSLLGSAYDEQFF
DNA: TGTGCCAGCAGCTTGTTGGGATCCGCGTACGATGAGCAGTTCTTC
V: TRBV5-6
size: -
D: -
J: TRBJ2-1

CDR3: CASSLEFEKLFF
DNA: TGTGCCAGCAGCTTAGAGTTTGAAAAACTGTTTTTT
V: TRBV7-9
size: -
D: -
J: TRBJ1-4

CDR3: CASSNHPRGSYNEQFF
DNA: TGTGCCAGCAGCAACCATCCTAGGGGATCCTACAATGAGCAGTTCTTC
V: TRBV7-3
size: -
D: -
J: TRBJ2-1

CDR3: CATSRGSGQGGDTQYF
DNA: TGTGCCACCAGCAGAGGAAGTGGACAGGGGGGAGATACGCAGTATTTT
V: TRBV15
size: -
D: TRBD1
J: TRBJ2-3

CDR3: CASSLQREAYNEQFF
DNA: TGTGCCAGCAGCCTCCAGCGGGAGGCCTACAATGAGCAGTTCTTC
V: TRBV13
size: -
D: TRBD2
J: TRBJ2-1

CDR3: CATSRVPGAFSDSNQPQHF
DNA: TGTGCCACCAGCAGAGTGCCAGGGGCCTTTTCGGATAGCAATCAGCCCCAGCATTTT
V: TRBV15
size: once
D: -
J: TRBJ1-5

CDR3: CASSVDGGTSDEQFF
DNA: TGTGCCAGCAGCGTAGATGGGGGGACGTCGGATGAGCAGTTCTTC
V: TRBV9
size: -
D: -
J: TRBJ2-1

CDR3: CASSSPRQGAYGYTF
DNA: TGTGCCAGCAGTTCCCCCCGCCAGGGGGCATATGGCTACACCTTC
V: TRBV27
size: -
D: TRBD1
J: TRBJ1-2

CDR3: CASSQQFLSGGGGIAKNIQYF
DNA: TGTGCCAGCAGCCAACAATTTCTTAGCGGAGGAGGGGGAATAGCCAAAAACATTCAGTACTTC
V: TRBV4-2
size: -
D: -
J: TRBJ2-4

CDR3: CASSEVAGTGSSEAFF
DNA: TGTGCCAGCAGTGAAGTAGCGGGGACAGGTTCTTCTGAAGCTTTCTTT
V: TRBV6-1
size: once
D: TRBD1
J: TRBJ1-1

CDR3: CASSLGGSLLSGNTIYF
DNA: TGTGCCAGCAGTTTAGGTGGCAGCCTACTGTCTGGAAACACCATATATTTT
V: TRBV28
size: -
D: -
J: TRBJ1-3